This T cell receptor beta chain was recorded in a study of regulatory T cells in long-lasting Graves disease. This sample's time point: newly diagnosed GD, antithyroid drugs for less than 3 months. RNA from PBMCs was the source of the TCR library. V gave up 4 bases and J gave up 6 bases; unmatched junction bases: 6. Germline V CDR1 and CDR2: SGHRS, YFSETQ. The CDR3 runs to 13 residues. Assembly of TCR beta libraries relied on iRepertoire HTBI primers together with Arm-PCR of CDR3 regions. Each CDR3 protein is one row after TCRdb ran MiXCR on the multiplex PCR reads. This sample has 450,000 to 700,000 distinct CDR3 sequences; roughly 12% occur once, and the top ten carry roughly a tenth. Study results and limitations: Segments TRBV28, TRBJ1-2 and TRBJ2-5 showed preferential usage in persistent disease.

Of note for this clonotype: The antigen is not known.

The sample also formed part of further work on T cells in Graves' hyperthyroidism and ophthalmopathy. That report notes: The HTBI set primed first-round TCR CDR3 RT-PCR.

Specimen: peripheral blood mononuclear cells (PBMCs), collected at new diagnosis, from a patient treated with antithyroid drugs. The V call is TRBV5-1, the J call TRBJ2-7; 8 bases map to TRBD1. This TCR derives from a man between 25 and 39 years old with Graves disease. CDR3 loop: CASSARTGTEQYF. Here the CDR3 DNA reads TGCGCCAGCAGCGCCAGGACAGGGACCGAGCAGTACTTC.